This T cell receptor (beta chain) appears in the sequencing data of a study of regulatory T cells in long-lasting Graves disease. In the study overall: Over-5-year antithyroid drug use with positive TSH receptor antibodies defined persistent Graves' disease in the study. Study results and caveats: Investigators studied peripheral blood only, not thyroid tissue.

Time point described: persistent/refractory GD, antithyroid drugs over 5 years with positive TRAb. RNA from PBMCs was the source of the TCR library. From germline, CDR1 is DFQATT and CDR2 SNEGSKA (reference sequence). V lost 1 base, J lost 10 bases, and 9 bases stayed unmatched. This CDR3 is built from 13 residues. Comment on this clonotype: What it recognizes is unknown.

For TCR beta, libraries came from iRepertoire HTBI primers and Arm-PCR of CDR3 regions. In TCRdb, the multiplex PCR reads were re-called with MiXCR into one record per CDR3 protein. This sample yields a few hundred thousand distinct CDR3 sequences, of which roughly 25% are seen a single time; around 30% belongs to the top ten. The V call is TRBV20-1, the J call TRBJ1-1; TRBD1 matches 7 bases. The starting material was peripheral blood mononuclear cells (PBMCs), obtained when the disease was refractory, from a patient treated with antithyroid drugs. This clonotype was sampled from a woman between 40 and 50 years old with Graves disease. For the CDR3, the DNA is TGCAGTGCTAGAGCCCTCAGGCAGGGGGTAGCTTTCTTT. It yields the protein CSARALRQGVAFF.